The 24 T cell receptor beta chains given below trace back to one sample, sequenced in a study of cytomegalovirus exposure and HLA in healthy donors. Amplification used 60 Vbeta primers and 13 Jbeta primers. The data were produced by immunoSEQ multiplex PCR, yet TCRdb's version contains in-frame clones alone and is incomplete. The sample includes 150,000 to 200,000 clones, almost 85% seen only once; the top ten take under 5%. Sequencing was performed on PBMCs. These receptors all come from a girl aged 10-17 years in good health and CMV-seropositive.

The chain carries TRBV19 and TRBJ2-1; D is undetermined. The CDR3 length is 15 residues. The germline gives CDR1 LNHDA, CDR2 SQIVND (reference sequence). The germline V and J ends were trimmed by 3 bases and 0 bases, with 9 bases remaining between them. Here the CDR3 reads CASSINQISYNEQFF. In nucleotides, the CDR3 is TGTGCCAGTAGTATTAATCAGATCTCCTACAATGAGCAGTTCTTC.

The chain employs TRBV2 and TRBJ1-1, with 8 bases matching TRBD1. The ends lost 3 bases at V and 2 bases at J; junction bases unmatched: 5. The CDR3 is 15 amino acids. Germline V lookup: CDR1 SNHLY, CDR2 FYNNEI. Here the CDR3 DNA reads TGTGCCAGCAGTGACAGGGGGCCCAGTAACACTGAAGCTTTCTTT. Its translation: CASSDRGPSNTEAFF.

This sequence joins TRBV7-2 and TRBJ1-1; maybe TRBD1 (5 bases). Germline values: CDR1 SGHTA, CDR2 FQGNSA. This CDR3 has 14 residues. V was trimmed by 1 base and J by 1 base, leaving 7 bases between them. CDR3 sequence reads: CASSLVTENTEAFF. The CDR3 bases are TGTGCCAGCAGCTTAGTGACAGAGAACACTGAAGCTTTCTTT.

This chain joins TRBV5-8 and TRBJ1-1; TRBD1 is a possible D gene (5 bases). CDR1 is SGHTS and CDR2 is YDEGEE in the germline V gene. This CDR3 is built from 14 residues. Trimming took 6 bases from V and 0 from J, leaving 12 bases between them. Written as DNA, the CDR3 is TGTGCCAGCATAAAACCGACAGTGAACACTGAAGCTTTCTTT. Translated, it gives CASIKPTVNTEAFF.

The chain links TRBV4-1 to TRBJ2-1, with D tentatively TRBD1 (5 bases). V lost 4 bases, J lost 1 base, and 14 bases lay in between. The CDR3 is made up of 16 amino acids. Germline V gives CDR1 MGHRA, CDR2 YSYEKL. CDR3 region: CASSLLWGPSYNEQFF. The CDR3 DNA reads TGCGCCAGCAGCCTTCTATGGGGCCCTTCCTACAATGAGCAGTTCTTC.

The J gene is TRBJ1-2, the V gene TRBV2; D is ambiguous. This CDR3 has 17 residues. The V gene lost 7 bases and the J gene lost 1 base, with 22 bases spanning the gap. CDR1 is SNHLY and CDR2 is FYNNEI in the germline V gene. The chain's CDR3 is CASTSTWFGGVNYGYTF. The DNA of the CDR3 is TGTGCCAGCACTTCAACCTGGTTCGGCGGGGTTAACTATGGCTACACCTTC.

The chain combines TRBV4-1 with TRBJ1-2, with 7 bases lining up with TRBD1. Trimming at V came to 3 bases and at J to 2 bases, leaving 12 bases not matched to a gene. Germline V gives CDR1 MGHRA, CDR2 YSYEKL. The CDR3 spans 17 residues. The CDR3, as DNA: TGCGCCAGCAGCCATATTACAAGACAGGGCGGGAACTATGGCTACACCTTC. It is translated as CASSHITRQGGNYGYTF.

V is TRBV7-9 and J is TRBJ1-1; D is perhaps TRBD1 (5 bases). V was shortened by 5 bases and J by 6 bases, with 16 bases between the two germline ends. CDR3 length: 14 residues. Per the germline V gene, CDR1 is SEHNR and CDR2 is FQNEAQ (reference sequence). The CDR3: CASSPVSRVAEAFF. CDR3 bases: TGTGCCAGCAGCCCGGTCTCCAGGGTGGCTGAAGCTTTCTTT.

The chain employs TRBV6-4 and TRBJ2-1, with D unclear. Germline V CDR1 and CDR2: MRHNA, SNTAGT. V was trimmed by 7 bases and J by 0 bases, leaving 10 bases between them. This CDR3 region has 14 residues. The CDR3: CASNGWSSYNEQFF. The CDR3 nucleotides read TGTGCCAGCAATGGCTGGAGCTCCTACAATGAGCAGTTCTTC.

This chain joins TRBV19 and TRBJ1-2; D is unclear. The CDR3 is 12 amino acids. Trimming shortened V by 7 bases and J by 2 bases, and 8 bases separated the two germline ends. Germline-derived CDR1 and CDR2 are LNHDA and SQIVND (reference sequence). The CDR3 nucleotides read TGTGCCAGTAAGCGGGAAAACTATGGCTACACCTTC. Translation gives CASKRENYGYTF.

This chain uses TRBV5-4 with TRBJ1-4, with no clear D. The length of the CDR3 is 12 residues. CDR1 SGHNT and CDR2 YYREEE come from the germline V gene (reference sequence). V was clipped by 1 base and J by 10 bases, with 8 bases between them. CDR3 loop: CASSLWAGKLFF. In nucleotides, the CDR3 is TGTGCCAGCAGCTTGTGGGCCGGAAAACTGTTTTTT.

V usage is TRBV7-3 and J usage is TRBJ2-1; 8 bases align to TRBD2. The germline V gene encodes CDR1 SGHTA and CDR2 FQGTGA. The CDR3 extends over 15 amino acids. J lost 3 bases, V lost 6 bases, and 7 bases had no gene match. The CDR3 reads CASRISGGLYNEQFF. The CDR3 nucleotides are TGTGCCAGCAGGATCAGCGGGGGCCTCTACAATGAGCAGTTCTTC.

V and J are TRBV19 and TRBJ1-1; possible D gene TRBD1, 6 bases. Germline CDR1 is LNHDA and CDR2 is SQIVND (reference sequence). With 6 bases removed from V and 3 bases from J, the gap between germline ends came to 17 bases. This CDR3 spans 15 amino acids. The CDR3 loop is CASSPIGSGDTEAFF. CDR3 sequence (DNA): TGTGCCAGTAGCCCTATAGGTTCAGGGGACACTGAAGCTTTCTTT.

This clone was seen a few times. V is TRBV6-5 and J is TRBJ2-2; D remains ambiguous. Germline-derived CDR1 and CDR2 are MNHEY and SVGAGI. The germline V and J ends were trimmed by 0 bases and 14 bases, with 13 bases remaining between them. This CDR3 spans 13 amino acids. This chain's CDR3 is CASSYSSPFFLFF. In DNA, the CDR3 is TGTGCCAGCAGTTACTCGTCTCCCTTTTTCCTGTTTTTT.

This rearrangement joins TRBV27 to TRBJ1-1; D gene unclear. V shed 8 bases and J shed 4 bases, with 11 bases lying between them. The CDR3 extends over 12 amino acids. The germline V gene encodes CDR1 MNHEY and CDR2 SMNVEV (reference sequence). The CDR3 nucleotides are TGTGCCAGCGCCGAGGTTGGCACTGAAGCTTTCTTT. This sequence encodes CASAEVGTEAFF.

The J gene is TRBJ1-2, the V gene TRBV19, with D perhaps TRBD1 (5 bases). Trimming took 6 bases from V and 8 from J, leaving 28 bases between them. The CDR3 is 17 amino acids. Germline CDR1 LNHDA, CDR2 SQIVND (reference sequence). The chain's CDR3 is CASSKKPSKGRRSGYTF. The CDR3 region has the DNA TGTGCCAGTAGCAAGAAACCATCGAAGGGGCGCAGAAGCGGCTACACCTTC.

V usage is TRBV7-9 and J usage is TRBJ1-5; 8 bases map to TRBD1. CDR3 size: 14 residues. In germline, CDR1 is SEHNR, CDR2 FQNEAQ (reference sequence). Trimming took 4 bases from V and 3 from J; bases not matched to a gene: 2. The CDR3 reads CASSSGGSNQPQHF. The CDR3 DNA is TGTGCCAGCAGCTCAGGGGGCTCCAATCAGCCCCAGCATTTT.

The chain carries TRBV5-1 and TRBJ2-2, with a tentative D call TRBD1 (5 bases). CDR3 length equals 14 residues. Germline V gives CDR1 SGHRS, CDR2 YFSETQ. Trimming pared 5 bases from V and 1 base from J, leaving 9 bases between. DNA of the CDR3: TGCGCCAGCAGGGGGCAGCTGAACACCGGGGAGCTGTTTTTT. Protein: CASRGQLNTGELFF. The full variable domain, its missing parts supplied by reference TRBV5-1 and TRBJ2-2, is KAGVTQTPRYLIKTRGQQVTLSCSPISGHRSVSWYQQTPGQGLQFLFEYFSETQRNKGNFPGRFSGRQFSNSRSEMNVSTLELGDSALYLCASRGQLNTGELFFGEGSRLTVL.

The chain is built from TRBV5-4 and TRBJ2-3; 9 bases match TRBD2. The CDR3 covers 18 residues. CDR1 and CDR2 (germline): SGHNT, YYREEE (reference sequence). With 0 bases clipped from V and 2 bases from J, the junction kept 10 bases outside the gene matches. The DNA for the CDR3 is TGTGCCAGCAGCTTGGTTAAGTGGCGGGGGGGCTTCACAGATACGCAGTATTTT. It encodes CASSLVKWRGGFTDTQYF.

The chain employs TRBV6-5 and TRBJ2-1; possible D gene TRBD2, 6 bases. V was trimmed by 8 bases and J by 4 bases, leaving 18 bases between them. Per germline, CDR1 MNHEY and CDR2 SVGAGI. The CDR3 is 15 residues long. This CDR3 reads CASSSRAGRYNEQFF. Written as DNA, the CDR3 is TGTGCCAGCTCCTCCCGGGCAGGGAGGTACAATGAGCAGTTCTTC.

This clone turned up a few times. The chain has TRBV5-4 and TRBJ1-1, with D uncertain. Germline V gene sequence: CDR1 SGHNT, CDR2 YYREEE (reference sequence). The CDR3 has 11 amino acids. V dropped 2 bases and J dropped 8 bases, with 7 bases sitting between them. The CDR3 DNA reads as TGTGCCAGCAGCTTTGGCAGGGAAGCTTTCTTT. Translating it yields CASSFGREAFF.

This chain links TRBV7-6 with TRBJ2-7, with 9 bases identical to TRBD2. V trimming: 1 base; J trimming: 5 bases; junction bases outside the gene matches: 3. The CDR3 loop spans 14 amino acids. The V gene's germline CDR1 is SGHVS and CDR2 FNYEAQ. The CDR3 region is CASSLGGLANEQYF. DNA for the CDR3: TGTGCCAGCAGCTTAGGGGGACTAGCCAACGAGCAGTACTTC.

Here the CDR3 reads CASGSGTGGAYPQYF. The CDR3 DNA sequence: TGTGCTAGTGGTTCGGGGACAGGGGGCGCCTACCCGCAGTATTTT. The J gene is TRBJ2-3, the V gene TRBV12-5; 12 bases match TRBD1. The CDR3 totals 15 residues. Germline V lookup: CDR1 LGHNT, CDR2 FRNRAP. V was clipped by 4 bases and J by 10 bases; unmatched bases: 9.

The gene calls are TRBV7-2 and TRBJ1-1, with a tentative D call TRBD1 (5 bases). The germline CDR1 and CDR2 sequences are SGHTA and FQGNSA. This CDR3 region has 12 residues. Trimming took off 2 bases at V and 6 bases at J, with 7 bases between the two ends. CDR3: CASSLRQPEAFF. CDR3 bases: TGTGCCAGCAGCTTAAGACAGCCTGAAGCTTTCTTT.